This is a list of T cell receptor beta chains from one sample in a study of neurological immune-mediated disorders. From the 5' RACE reads, TCRdb called clonotypes with MiXCR, one entry per CDR3 protein. The top ten clones hold about 10% of a sample with about 38,000 distinct CDR3 sequences, about 4.4% of them seen once. The sequencing input was CD4+ T cells from blood. These TCRs come from a man aged 18 to 29 in good health. The CDR3 runs from the conserved cysteine through the conserved F or W. D genes are given only for firm matches. For some rows the clone size is stated as once, few or many, or as a class when expanded; others skip it.

J	V	D	size	CDR3	DNA
TRBJ2-1	TRBV20-1	TRBD2	many	CSARDLPGLAFHEQFF	TGCAGTGCTAGAGACCTACCGGGACTAGCATTCCATGAGCAGTTCTTC
TRBJ2-3	TRBV7-3	TRBD2	many	CASSLSGGSSDTQYF	TGTGCCAGCAGCTTAAGCGGGGGGTCCTCAGATACGCAGTATTTT
TRBJ2-5	TRBV6-1	-	many	CASSARELVGRQETQYF	TGTGCCAGCTCAGCCAGGGAATTAGTAGGACGCCAAGAGACCCAGTACTTC
TRBJ2-2	TRBV20-1	-	medium-sized	CSAERDGHTGELFF	TGCAGTGCTGAACGGGACGGGCACACCGGGGAGCTGTTTTTT
TRBJ1-1	TRBV7-3	-	-	CASSPITGLMNTEAFF	TGTGCCAGCAGCCCAATAACAGGGCTCATGAACACTGAAGCTTTCTTT
TRBJ1-6	TRBV20-1	TRBD1	medium-sized	CSTRRQGAENSPLHF	TGCAGTACCAGAAGGCAGGGGGCTGAAAATTCACCCCTCCACTTT
TRBJ2-7	TRBV7-2	-	many	CASSLGDVVAYEQYF	TGTGCCAGCAGCTTAGGGGACGTCGTTGCCTACGAGCAGTACTTC
TRBJ1-2	TRBV20-1	-	once	CSARITGYGYTF	TGCAGTGCTAGAATTACAGGGTATGGCTACACCTTC
TRBJ2-2	TRBV6-2/TRBV6-3	-	many	CASIPADRSGGELFF	TGTGCCAGCATCCCAGCAGACAGGTCGGGCGGGGAGCTGTTTTTT
TRBJ1-5	TRBV7-8	TRBD1	many	CASSLYNRGPQHF	TGTGCCAGCAGCCTCTATAACAGGGGTCCCCAGCATTTT
TRBJ2-1	TRBV4-3	TRBD2	many	CASSQERISGGPKGNEQFF	TGCGCCAGCAGCCAAGAGAGAATTAGCGGGGGGCCAAAGGGGAATGAGCAGTTCTTC
TRBJ2-2	TRBV7-2	TRBD2	many	CASSPLAGGSRIF	TGTGCCAGCAGCCCCCTAGCGGGGGGATCCCGGATTTTT
TRBJ1-6	TRBV7-2	-	many	CASSFSGAYNSPLHF	TGTGCCAGCAGCTTTTCCGGGGCCTATAATTCACCCCTCCACTTT
TRBJ2-5	TRBV20-1	-	many	CSAGGQETQYF	TGCAGTGCTGGAGGTCAAGAGACCCAGTACTTC
TRBJ1-2	TRBV27	TRBD1	many	CASSLLGTGDGYTF	TGTGCCAGCAGTTTATTAGGGACAGGGGATGGCTACACCTTC
TRBJ1-5	TRBV20-1	-	many	CSASQGRQVSNQPQHF	TGCAGTGCTTCTCAAGGCCGACAGGTCAGCAATCAGCCCCAGCATTTT
TRBJ2-5	TRBV5-5	-	many	CASSSRDGGGETQYF	TGTGCCAGCAGCTCCCGGGACGGGGGCGGAGAGACCCAGTACTTC
TRBJ2-5	TRBV7-2	TRBD2	many	CASSLVVGGGETQYF	TGTGCCAGCAGCTTAGTCGTGGGGGGGGGAGAGACCCAGTACTTC
TRBJ1-1	TRBV20-1	-	many	CSAKGLLNTEAFF	TGCAGTGCTAAGGGACTCTTAAACACTGAAGCTTTCTTT
TRBJ1-5	TRBV28	-	many	CASSPYSNQPQHF	TGTGCCAGCAGCCCCTATAGCAATCAGCCCCAGCATTTT
TRBJ2-3	TRBV9	-	many	CASSVAQGGVIQSTQYF	TGTGCCAGCAGCGTAGCTCAGGGGGGCGTCATACAGTCTACGCAGTATTTT
TRBJ1-5	TRBV2	TRBD1	many	CASSGDRGYSNQPQHF	TGTGCCAGCAGCGGGGACAGGGGGTATAGCAATCAGCCCCAGCATTTT
TRBJ2-1	TRBV5-1	-	many	CASSLNDGGLGNEQFF	TGCGCCAGCAGCTTGAATGACGGCGGTTTAGGCAATGAGCAGTTCTTC
TRBJ2-1	TRBV4-3	TRBD2	many	CASSRQTSGEGDEQFF	TGCGCCAGCAGCCGACAAACTAGCGGGGAAGGCGATGAGCAGTTCTTC
TRBJ2-3	TRBV7-3	TRBD2	many	CASSSGTSGKDTDTQYF	TGTGCCAGCAGCTCGGGGACTAGCGGAAAAGATACAGATACGCAGTATTTT
TRBJ1-4	TRBV7-9	TRBD1	many	CASSLYRGDEKLFF	TGTGCCAGCAGCTTATACAGGGGAGATGAAAAACTGTTTTTT
TRBJ1-4	TRBV5-1	TRBD1	many	CASSFQGGTNEKLFF	TGCGCCAGCAGCTTCCAGGGGGGGACTAATGAAAAACTGTTTTTT
TRBJ2-3	TRBV12-3/TRBV12-4	TRBD2	many	CASSYLGGLAIQYF	TGTGCCAGCAGTTACCTCGGTGGACTAGCCATTCAGTATTTT
TRBJ2-4	TRBV5-6	TRBD1	many	CASSSGQGVGYIQYF	TGTGCCAGCAGCTCGGGACAGGGGGTCGGGTACATTCAGTACTTC
TRBJ2-3	TRBV5-4	TRBD2	many	CASSLASGVLGTQYF	TGTGCCAGCAGCTTGGCTAGCGGGGTCCTGGGTACGCAGTATTTT
TRBJ2-1	TRBV12-3/TRBV12-4	TRBD2	many	CASTTEVAGNNEQFF	TGTGCCAGCACCACCGAGGTAGCGGGGAACAATGAGCAGTTCTTC
TRBJ2-3	TRBV6-5	TRBD2	many	CASSYSGGANTDTQYF	TGTGCCAGCAGTTATAGCGGGGGGGCCAACACAGATACGCAGTATTTT